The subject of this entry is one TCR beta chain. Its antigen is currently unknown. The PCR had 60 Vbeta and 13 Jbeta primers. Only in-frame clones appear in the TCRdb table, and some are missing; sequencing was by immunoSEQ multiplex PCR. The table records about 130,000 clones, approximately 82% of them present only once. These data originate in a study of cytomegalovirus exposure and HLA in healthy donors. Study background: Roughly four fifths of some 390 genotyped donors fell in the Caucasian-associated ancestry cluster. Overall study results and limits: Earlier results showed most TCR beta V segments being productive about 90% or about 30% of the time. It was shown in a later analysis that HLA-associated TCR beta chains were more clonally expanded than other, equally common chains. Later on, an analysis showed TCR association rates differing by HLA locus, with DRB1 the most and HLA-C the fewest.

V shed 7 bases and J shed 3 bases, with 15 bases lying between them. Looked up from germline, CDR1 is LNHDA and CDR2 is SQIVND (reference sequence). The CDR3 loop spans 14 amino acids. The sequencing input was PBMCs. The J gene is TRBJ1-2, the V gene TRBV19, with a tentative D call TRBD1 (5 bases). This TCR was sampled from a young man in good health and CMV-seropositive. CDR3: CASTLLRADYGYTF. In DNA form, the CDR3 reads TGTGCCAGTACCCTACTCAGGGCGGACTATGGCTACACCTTC.